The 25 T cell receptor beta chains in this list originate from one sample, sequenced in a study of blood T cell repertoires in COVID-19. Libraries were prepared by immunoSEQ multiplex PCR; TCRdb keeps only in-frame clonotypes and omits some of them. The sample records 250,000 or so clones, around three quarters being singletons. The specimen was peripheral blood. These receptors came from a woman over 75 with acute or convalescent COVID-19.

V is TRBV29-1 and J is TRBJ2-5, with D possibly TRBD2 on 6 matching bases. The V end lost 6 bases, the J end lost 0 bases, and 14 bases lay between the germline ends. The length of the CDR3 is 14 residues. Per the germline V gene, CDR1 is SQVTM and CDR2 is ANQGSEA. The CDR3 DNA reads TGCAGCGTCCTTAGCGGATGGTACCAAGAGACCCAGTACTTC. It is translated as CSVLSGWYQETQYF.

This chain uses TRBV3-1 (or the pseudogene TRBV3-2) with TRBJ1-2, with D possibly being TRBD1 (6 bases). The CDR3 runs to 12 residues. Germline V gene data show CDR1 as LGHDT and CDR2 as YNNKEL (reference sequence). Trimming shortened V by 2 bases and J by 11 bases, and 12 bases separated the two germline ends. The CDR3 DNA reads as TGTGCCAGCAGCCAATCAGGGACACTATACACCTTC. It encodes CASSQSGTLYTF.

This clone showed up just a few times. The genes are TRBV5-1 and TRBJ1-1; TRBD1 matches at 7 bases. From germline, CDR1 is SGHRS and CDR2 YFSETQ. This CDR3 has 17 residues. V lost 1 base, J lost 5 bases, and 14 bases stayed unmatched. The CDR3 loop reads CASSLSPLGGDGTEAFF. DNA for the CDR3: TGCGCCAGCAGCTTGTCTCCGTTAGGGGGCGACGGTACTGAAGCTTTCTTT.

The table lists this clone with a few counts. This chain connects TRBV18 to TRBJ2-5, with TRBD2 matching 7 bases. After removal of 6 bases from V and 3 bases from J, the junction contained 7 bases not matched to a gene. The CDR3 has 14 residues. Germline values: CDR1 KGHSH, CDR2 LQKENI. The CDR3 sequence is CASSLLAAKETQYF. CDR3 sequence (DNA): TGTGCCAGCTCCCTCCTAGCGGCTAAAGAGACCCAGTACTTC.

V and J are TRBV12-5 and TRBJ1-1, with no clear D. V was cut by 3 bases and J by 0 bases, with 17 bases left in between. CDR1 and CDR2 from the germline V gene are LGHNT and FRNRAP. The CDR3 is 17 residues long. CDR3 region: CASGLMEQKKMNTEAFF. CDR3 bases: TGTGCTAGTGGTTTAATGGAACAGAAGAAGATGAACACTGAAGCTTTCTTT.

The count of this clone is one. This rearrangement joins TRBV3-1 (or the pseudogene TRBV3-2) to TRBJ2-6, with D possibly being TRBD2 (6 bases). The CDR3 is made up of 17 amino acids. V lost 7 bases and J 3 bases, leaving 19 bases between the germline ends. CDR1 is LGHDT, CDR2 YNNKEL, per germline (reference sequence). The DNA of the CDR3 is TGTGCCAGCACCCTAAGGGGCGGGGTGCTTGGGGCCAACGTCCTGACTTTC. Encoded protein: CASTLRGGVLGANVLTF.

The genes are TRBV3-1 (or the pseudogene TRBV3-2) and TRBJ2-7; 7 positions agree with TRBD2. From germline, CDR1 is LGHDT and CDR2 YNNKEL (reference sequence). The CDR3 runs 13 residues. V was clipped by 4 bases and J by 5 bases; unmatched bases: 5. The chain's CDR3 is CASSPTGGNEQYF. In DNA, the CDR3 is TGTGCCAGCAGCCCGACGGGAGGCAACGAGCAGTACTTC.

The chain uses TRBV5-1 and TRBJ2-1; 10 nucleotides agree with TRBD2. This CDR3 contains 16 residues. Germline V lookup: CDR1 SGHRS, CDR2 YFSETQ. J was trimmed by 6 bases and V by 2 bases; bases with no gene match: 8. The CDR3: CASSLDEGLAVNEQFF. CDR3 DNA: TGCGCCAGCAGCTTAGACGAAGGACTAGCGGTCAATGAGCAGTTCTTC.

The chain has TRBV24-1 and TRBJ2-2, with 8 bases aligning to TRBD1. This CDR3 is built from 13 residues. With V trimmed by 9 bases and J by 4 bases, 3 bases remained unmatched. Germline CDR1 KGHDR, CDR2 SFDVKD. The CDR3 is CATQGAGTGELFF. The CDR3 DNA is TGTGCCACCCAGGGGGCGGGCACCGGGGAGCTGTTTTTT.

This clone was seen once. The DNA for the CDR3 is TGCAGCGTTGGGATCGGGGGAGGAAACACCATATATTTT. This gives the protein CSVGIGGGNTIYF. The chain is built from TRBV29-1 and TRBJ1-3; D possibly corresponds to TRBD1 (5 bases). Trimming pared 4 bases from V and 4 bases from J, leaving 11 bases between. Germline CDR1 and CDR2: SQVTM and ANQGSEA. There are 13 residues in the CDR3.

This rearrangement joins TRBV6-1 to TRBJ1-1, with TRBD1 matching 7 bases. The V gene end was trimmed by 2 bases and the J gene end by 0 bases; junction bases not matched to a gene: 3. There are 15 residues in the CDR3. Germline CDR1 and CDR2: MNHNS and SASEGT. CDR3 residues: CASSEQGQMNTEAFF. The DNA of the CDR3 is TGTGCCAGCAGTGAACAGGGACAGATGAACACTGAAGCTTTCTTT.

The rearrangement links TRBV29-1 to TRBJ1-1; D is perhaps TRBD1 (5 bases). Germline V gene lookup returns CDR1 SQVTM and CDR2 ANQGSEA. This CDR3 region has 13 residues. Trimming pared 4 bases from V and 6 bases from J, leaving 15 bases between. The CDR3 nucleotides read TGCAGCGTTGCTAGAGGGGAGGTTGCTGAAGCTTTCTTT. Encoded protein: CSVARGEVAEAFF.

This clone was observed a few times. The CDR3 spells CASSDLGGYTF. CDR3 bases: TGTGCCAGCAGCGATCTAGGTGGCTACACCTTC. The rearrangement links TRBV3-1 (or the pseudogene TRBV3-2) to TRBJ1-2; D call uncertain. The CDR3 is 11 residues long. CDR1 and CDR2 from the germline V gene are LGHDT and YNNKEL (reference sequence). V was clipped by 5 bases and J by 7 bases, with 8 bases between them.

This chain joins TRBV6-5 and TRBJ1-2; a weak D match, TRBD1 (6 bases). Germline CDR1 MNHEY, CDR2 SVGAGI. The V end lost 7 bases, the J end lost 2 bases, and 17 bases lay between the germline ends. The CDR3 has 15 residues. The CDR3 DNA sequence: TGTGCCAGCACCAGAGGGGGAGGGGCAAACTATGGCTACACCTTC. This translates into CASTRGGGANYGYTF.

The chain joins TRBV18 to TRBJ2-5; possible D gene TRBD2, 5 bases. Per the germline V gene, CDR1 is KGHSH and CDR2 is LQKENI. The CDR3 is 14 amino acids. V shed 2 bases and J shed 5 bases, with 12 bases lying between them. For the CDR3, the DNA is TGTGCCAGCTCACCAAGTTCCACGGGGGAGACCCAGTACTTC. Translated: CASSPSSTGETQYF. Full variable domain (rest looked up from reference TRBV18 and TRBJ2-5): NAGVMQNPRHLVRRRGQEARLRCSPMKGHSHVYWYRQLPEEGLKFMVYLQKENIIDESGMPKERFSAEFPKEGPSILRIQQVVRGDSAAYFCASSPSSTGETQYFGPGTRLLVL.

The V and J genes are TRBV5-1 and TRBJ1-4; D unclear. Germline V gene data show CDR1 as SGHRS and CDR2 as YFSETQ. The CDR3 has 14 amino acids. The V end was cut by 0 bases, the J end by 5 bases, with 8 bases between. The CDR3 bases are TGCGCCAGCAGCTTGGCCGGTGCCAATGAAAAACTGTTTTTT. It is translated as CASSLAGANEKLFF.

This clone was observed a handful of times. CDR3 nucleotide sequence: TGCGCCAGCAGCCATCCCGGGGACAGCACCTACGAGCAGTACTTC. It specifies CASSHPGDSTYEQYF. J is TRBJ2-7 and V is TRBV4-1; TRBD1 matches 7 bases. Trimming cost V 3 bases and J 2 bases; bases outside gene matches: 7. The germline V gene has CDR1 MGHRA and CDR2 YSYEKL. There are 15 residues in the CDR3.

The rearrangement links TRBV18 to TRBJ2-7; possibly TRBD2 for D (6 bases). This CDR3 region has 14 residues. Germline V gene lookup returns CDR1 KGHSH and CDR2 LQKENI. V gave up 2 bases and J gave up 4 bases, with 12 bases separating them. The CDR3 sequence is CASSPTGTGYEQYF. CDR3 bases: TGTGCCAGCTCACCAACGGGGACTGGGTACGAGCAGTACTTC.

The chain uses TRBV11-2 and TRBJ2-1, with D perhaps TRBD2 (6 bases). The V gene's germline CDR1 is SGHAT and CDR2 FQNNGV. This CDR3 comprises 14 residues. The V end was cut by 1 base, the J end by 7 bases, with 11 bases between. The CDR3 here is CASSLGSSVNEQFF. For the CDR3, the DNA is TGTGCCAGCAGCTTAGGATCTAGCGTAAATGAGCAGTTCTTC.

The genes are TRBV19 and TRBJ1-3, with D unresolved. Trimming left V 4 bases short and J 3 bases short, with 13 bases between. The CDR3 is 15 residues long. Germline CDR1 is LNHDA and CDR2 is SQIVND (reference sequence). CDR3 sequence: CASSTGLGGGNTIYF. The CDR3 DNA sequence: TGTGCCAGTAGTACCGGGCTCGGAGGTGGAAACACCATATATTTT.

This clone was detected once. The chain is built from TRBV7-9 and TRBJ2-7; TRBD1 matches 11 bases. Germline CDR1 SEHNR, CDR2 FQNEAQ (reference sequence). Losses at the gene ends were 3 bases for V and 4 bases for J; bases not matched to a gene: 5. The CDR3 runs to 15 residues. In nucleotides, the CDR3 is TGTGCCAGCAGCTTCGGACAGGGGGCGGGTTACGAGCAGTACTTC. Protein sequence: CASSFGQGAGYEQYF.

The rearrangement links TRBV29-1 to TRBJ1-2; TRBD1 agrees at 7 bases. This CDR3 spans 13 amino acids. V lost 6 bases, J lost 5 bases, and 9 bases stayed unmatched. The V gene's germline CDR1 is SQVTM and CDR2 ANQGSEA. Here the CDR3 DNA reads TGCAGCGTGGGAGACAGGGTAGGGTATGGCTACACCTTC. Translating gives CSVGDRVGYGYTF. Drawing the rest from reference TRBV29-1 and TRBJ1-2, the complete variable domain is SAVISQKPSRDICQRGTSLTIQCQVDSQVTMMFWYRQQPGQSLTLIATANQGSEATYESGFVIDKFPISRPNLTFSTLTVSNMSPEDSSIYLCSVGDRVGYGYTFGSGTRLTVV.

The chain joins TRBV6-2 or TRBV6-3 to TRBJ2-1; TRBD2 matches 9 bases. Germline V gives CDR1 MNHEY, CDR2 SVGEGT. After removal of 5 bases from V and 0 bases from J, the junction contained 2 bases not matched to a gene. The CDR3 consists of 15 residues. The CDR3 DNA sequence: TGTGCCAGCAGTATTAGCGGGAGCTCCTACAATGAGCAGTTCTTC. Its protein product is CASSISGSSYNEQFF.

The chain joins TRBV7-9 to TRBJ1-2, with 8 bases lining up with TRBD1. The V and J ends lost 5 bases and 4 bases, in that order; junction bases with no gene match: 21. The CDR3 consists of 19 residues. Germline CDR1 and CDR2: SEHNR and FQNEAQ (reference sequence). CDR3 sequence: CASSPFRGQGSSSGYGYTF. CDR3 nucleotide sequence: TGTGCCAGCAGCCCGTTCCGCGGACAGGGATCTTCAAGCGGCTATGGCTACACCTTC.

The rearrangement joins TRBV19 to TRBJ1-2; 9 bases agree with TRBD1. The CDR3 sequence is 16 residues long. Per the germline V gene, CDR1 is LNHDA and CDR2 is SQIVND (reference sequence). Trimming at V came to 5 bases and at J to 8 bases, leaving 15 bases not matched to a gene. For the CDR3, the DNA is TGTGCCAGTAGTGCATTGTCCCAGGGACAGGGACGCGGCTACACCTTC. It is translated as CASSALSQGQGRGYTF.